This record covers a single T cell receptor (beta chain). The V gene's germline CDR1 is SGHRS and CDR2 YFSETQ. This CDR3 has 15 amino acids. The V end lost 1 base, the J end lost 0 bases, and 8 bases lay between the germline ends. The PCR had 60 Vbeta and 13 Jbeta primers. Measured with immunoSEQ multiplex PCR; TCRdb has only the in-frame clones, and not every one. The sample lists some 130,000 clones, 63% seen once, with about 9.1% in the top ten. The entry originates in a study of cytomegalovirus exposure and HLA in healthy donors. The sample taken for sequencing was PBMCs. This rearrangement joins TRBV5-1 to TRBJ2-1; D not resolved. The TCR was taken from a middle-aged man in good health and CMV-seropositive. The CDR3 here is CASSLLASSYNEQFF. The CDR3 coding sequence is TGCGCCAGCAGCTTGCTCGCCAGCTCCTACAATGAGCAGTTCTTC.